This entry lists 28 T cell receptor beta chains sequenced from one sample in a study of technical replicates of blood from several donors. Profiling relied on immunoSEQ multiplex PCR, and the TCRdb table lists in-frame clones only, not all of them. The data hold approximately 80,000 clones, with roughly nine tenths observed a single time. The specimen was T cells isolated from PBMCs. These receptors were collected from a human donor in good health.

The rearrangement joins TRBV7-9 to TRBJ2-7; possibly TRBD1 for D (6 bases). Germline V gives CDR1 SEHNR, CDR2 FQNEAQ (reference sequence). Trimming took off 4 bases at V and 1 base at J, with 11 bases between the two ends. The CDR3 runs to 14 residues. CDR3 amino acids: CASSSNRESYEQYF. The CDR3, as DNA: TGTGCCAGCAGCTCAAACAGGGAATCCTACGAGCAGTACTTC.

The chain employs TRBV28 and TRBJ2-5; D perhaps matches TRBD2 (6 bases). Germline V CDR1 and CDR2: MDHEN, SYDVKM. V lost 3 bases and J 2 bases, leaving 25 bases between the germline ends. The CDR3 length is 19 residues. The CDR3, as DNA: TGTGCCAGCAGTTTTAGGTTTGGGAGGAACAGAGGGCCTCAAGAGACCCAGTACTTC. Its protein product is CASSFRFGRNRGPQETQYF. Filled out from reference TRBV28 and TRBJ2-5, the complete variable domain reads DVKVTQSSRYLVKRTGEKVFLECVQDMDHENMFWYRQDPGLGLRLIYFSYDVKMKEKGDIPEGYSVSREKKERFSLILESASTNQTSMYLCASSFRFGRNRGPQETQYFGPGTRLLVL.

This clone has only one observation. The gene calls are TRBV4-1 and TRBJ2-1; 14 nucleotides align to TRBD2. The length of the CDR3 is 20 residues. Per the germline V gene, CDR1 is MGHRA and CDR2 is YSYEKL. V shed 5 bases, J shed 1 base, and the junction held 13 bases outside the gene matches. The CDR3 nucleotides read TGCGCCAGCAGCTACTCTGGACTAGCGGGAGGACGGAAATCCTACAATGAGCAGTTCTTC. Its translation is CASSYSGLAGGRKSYNEQFF.

CDR3 protein: CSVSTSVSDTQYF. The CDR3 DNA reads TGCAGCGTTTCGACTAGTGTATCAGATACGCAGTATTTT. The rearrangement links TRBV29-1 to TRBJ2-3, with D possibly being TRBD2 (6 bases). Germline lookup yields CDR1 SQVTM and CDR2 ANQGSEA. The CDR3 length is 13 residues. The ends were cut back, 5 bases at V and 4 bases at J, with 13 bases in the middle.

This clone was counted once. The J gene is TRBJ1-2, the V gene TRBV5-1; D not resolved. Germline CDR1 SGHRS, CDR2 YFSETQ. Deletions cut 4 bases from V and 0 bases from J, with 10 bases between. The CDR3 consists of 14 residues. CDR3 region: CASSPSSSNYGYTF. The CDR3 DNA reads TGCGCCAGCAGCCCCTCGAGTTCTAACTATGGCTACACCTTC.

This rearrangement joins TRBV5-1 to TRBJ2-3; D perhaps matches TRBD2 (6 bases). The germline gives CDR1 SGHRS, CDR2 YFSETQ. The CDR3 runs to 17 residues. The V end was cut by 1 base, the J end by 4 bases, with 19 bases between. CDR3 amino acids: CASSLKVGGDQSDTQYF. The CDR3 DNA is TGCGCCAGCAGCTTGAAGGTCGGGGGAGATCAATCAGATACGCAGTATTTT.

The J gene is TRBJ1-2, the V gene TRBV4-1; TRBD1 might be the D (6 bases). The V end lost 1 base, the J end lost 0 bases, and 9 bases lay between the germline ends. In germline, CDR1 is MGHRA, CDR2 YSYEKL. This CDR3 region has 15 residues. CDR3 DNA sequence: TGCGCCAGCAGCCAAGCCGGGACAACTAACTATGGCTACACCTTC. Its translation: CASSQAGTTNYGYTF.

This clone was seen a handful of times. The genes are TRBV6-5 and TRBJ1-2; 7 bases map to TRBD1. Per germline, CDR1 MNHEY and CDR2 SVGAGI. The length of the CDR3 is 16 residues. V lost 4 bases, J lost 6 bases, and 14 bases stayed unmatched. The CDR3 reads CASSSTGPFRGDGYTF. CDR3 DNA: TGTGCCAGCAGTTCGACAGGGCCATTCCGGGGTGATGGCTACACCTTC.

In its sample, this clone was seen once. The V and J genes are TRBV27 and TRBJ1-1, with TRBD1 as a possible D gene (6 bases). Germline V lookup: CDR1 MNHEY, CDR2 SMNVEV (reference sequence). V gave up 5 bases and J gave up 1 base, with 14 bases separating them. CDR3 size: 15 residues. CDR3 residues: CASSPPGQRNTEAFF. The DNA for the CDR3 is TGTGCCAGCAGTCCTCCGGGACAAAGGAACACTGAAGCTTTCTTT.

V usage is TRBV25-1 and J usage is TRBJ2-7, with D tentatively TRBD1 (5 bases). Germline-derived CDR1 and CDR2 are MGHDK and SYGVNS. This CDR3 contains 13 residues. The ends were cut back, 2 bases at V and 5 bases at J, with 10 bases in the middle. Here the CDR3 DNA reads TGTGCCAGCAGTGAACAGGGAACGGACGAGCAGTACTTC. Its translation is CASSEQGTDEQYF.

The V call is TRBV5-4, the J call TRBJ1-5; 7 nucleotides line up with TRBD1. The germline V gene has CDR1 SGHNT and CDR2 YYREEE (reference sequence). V shed 2 bases, J shed 0 bases, and the junction held 8 bases outside the gene matches. There are 17 residues in the CDR3. CDR3 loop: CASSFGTGDVSNQPQHF. CDR3 bases: TGTGCCAGCAGCTTCGGCACAGGGGACGTTAGCAATCAGCCCCAGCATTTT.

The J gene is TRBJ1-1, the V gene TRBV19; D is possibly TRBD1 (6 bases). Germline V gene lookup returns CDR1 LNHDA and CDR2 SQIVND (reference sequence). Trimming cost V 1 base and J 3 bases, with 21 bases left between them. The CDR3 spans 18 residues. As DNA, the CDR3 is TGTGCCAGTAGTATAGCCCGCTTTCGTCAGGGGCGCGACACTGAAGCTTTCTTT. This gives the protein CASSIARFRQGRDTEAFF.

The chain links TRBV6-5 to TRBJ2-3; D ambiguous. CDR3 length: 9 residues. With 11 bases removed from V and 7 bases from J, the gap between germline ends came to 7 bases. Germline lookup yields CDR1 MNHEY and CDR2 SVGAGI. The CDR3 sequence: CAPSYTQYF. DNA of the CDR3: TGTGCCCCCTCTTATACGCAGTATTTT.

The chain joins TRBV27 to TRBJ1-2; the D gene is possibly TRBD1 (6 bases). The CDR3 contains 13 residues. The V gene's germline CDR1 is MNHEY and CDR2 SMNVEV (reference sequence). V gave up 6 bases and J gave up 6 bases, with 14 bases separating them. CDR3 loop: CASRPLQGDGYTF. The CDR3 nucleotides are TGTGCCAGCAGGCCTCTACAGGGAGATGGCTACACCTTC.

This clone has only one observation. The chain joins TRBV28 to TRBJ1-3, with D hard to call. CDR1 and CDR2 from the germline V gene are MDHEN and SYDVKM. Trimming pared 4 bases from V and 2 bases from J, leaving 6 bases between. The CDR3 contains 13 residues. CDR3 sequence (DNA): TGTGCCAGCAGTTCAGCGACTGGAAACACCATATATTTT. It codes for CASSSATGNTIYF.

V usage is TRBV11-2 and J usage is TRBJ1-5, with 7 bases lining up with TRBD1. The trim removed 1 base at V and 7 bases at J, leaving 10 bases unmatched. CDR1 is SGHAT and CDR2 is FQNNGV in the germline V gene. The CDR3 covers 16 residues. In DNA form, the CDR3 reads TGTGCCAGCAGCTTAGGACAGGGAAGAGGTGGACAGCCCCAGCATTTT. Translation gives CASSLGQGRGGQPQHF.

The chain recombines TRBV7-9 with TRBJ2-1; 9 bases line up with TRBD2. The CDR3 is 16 residues long. Looked up from germline, CDR1 is SEHNR and CDR2 is FQNEAQ (reference sequence). V lost 1 base, J lost 4 bases, and 5 bases stayed unmatched. The CDR3 loop is CASSLVGLARYNEQFF. For the CDR3, the DNA is TGTGCCAGCAGCTTAGTCGGACTAGCGAGATACAATGAGCAGTTCTTC.

V usage is TRBV4-1 and J usage is TRBJ1-5; D is unclear. In germline, CDR1 is MGHRA, CDR2 YSYEKL. V was cut by 0 bases and J by 0 bases, with 12 bases left in between. The CDR3 is 17 amino acids. The CDR3 DNA follows: TGCGCCAGCAGCCAAGATACGAGGGAGTATAGCAATCAGCCCCAGCATTTT. Translated, it gives CASSQDTREYSNQPQHF.

The chain couples TRBV5-1 to TRBJ2-7, with 10 bases that match TRBD1. V was pared by 0 bases and J by 6 bases, with 6 bases of the junction left unmatched. Germline V gene data show CDR1 as SGHRS and CDR2 as YFSETQ. The CDR3 contains 15 residues. CDR3 coding DNA: TGCGCCAGCAGCTTGGCCGTGACAGGGGGCGCCGAGCAGTACTTC. Its protein product is CASSLAVTGGAEQYF.

V usage is TRBV28 and J usage is TRBJ2-3, with 8 nucleotides matching TRBD1. The CDR3 is made up of 15 amino acids. Germline assignment: CDR1 MDHEN and CDR2 SYDVKM. The ends lost 5 bases at V and 0 bases at J; junction bases unmatched: 4. The CDR3 DNA sequence: TGTGCCAGCAGTAAAGACAGGGGAAGCACAGATACGCAGTATTTT. It translates to CASSKDRGSTDTQYF.

The chain carries TRBV2 and TRBJ1-2; TRBD1 is a possible D gene (6 bases). The CDR3 extends over 14 amino acids. V was shortened by 0 bases and J by 4 bases, with 9 bases between the two germline ends. Germline CDR1 reads SNHLY; CDR2 reads FYNNEI. CDR3 region: CASSEARTVYGYTF. The CDR3 nucleotides read TGTGCCAGCAGTGAAGCGCGGACAGTCTATGGCTACACCTTC.

This clone was observed a handful of times. This sequence joins TRBV2 and TRBJ1-1; unclear D gene. V dropped 6 bases and J dropped 3 bases, with 5 bases sitting between them. The CDR3 runs to 11 residues. The germline CDR1 and CDR2 sequences are SNHLY and FYNNEI. CDR3 region: CASSGYTEAFF. The CDR3 nucleotides are TGTGCCAGCAGCGGGTACACTGAAGCTTTCTTT.

The chain has TRBV5-5 and TRBJ1-5, with D maybe TRBD1 (6 bases). Looked up from germline, CDR1 is SGHKS and CDR2 is YYEKEE (reference sequence). The V and J ends lost 1 base and 1 base respectively, with 9 bases between them. The CDR3 spans 15 residues. The CDR3 spells CASSLTGPSNQPQHF. CDR3 in DNA: TGTGCCAGCAGCTTGACAGGGCCAAGCAATCAGCCCCAGCATTTT.

Only a few counts were recorded for this clone. The genes are TRBV6-6 and TRBJ1-1, with a tentative D call TRBD1 (5 bases). Germline V gene data show CDR1 as MNHNY and CDR2 as SVGAGI (reference sequence). The CDR3 is made up of 13 amino acids. Trimming removed 6 bases from V and 4 bases from J, with 12 bases in between. CDR3 sequence reads: CASRGPGGTEAFF. CDR3 nucleotides: TGTGCCAGCAGAGGCCCCGGGGGCACTGAAGCTTTCTTT.

The chain is built from TRBV27 and TRBJ2-7, with 8 bases identical to TRBD1. After removal of 2 bases from V and 3 bases from J, the junction contained 6 bases not matched to a gene. Germline lookup yields CDR1 MNHEY and CDR2 SMNVEV (reference sequence). This CDR3 is 15 amino acids long. The CDR3 DNA sequence: TGTGCCAGCAGTTTAGTCCGGACAGGGTTCTACGAGCAGTACTTC. Its translation is CASSLVRTGFYEQYF.

The chain is built from TRBV2 and TRBJ2-7, with TRBD2 identical over 12 bases. Germline V gives CDR1 SNHLY, CDR2 FYNNEI. The CDR3 extends over 14 amino acids. V was clipped by 11 bases and J by 5 bases; unmatched bases: 10. The CDR3 region has the DNA TGTGCCGGGACCCTGACTAGCGGGAGTGACGAGCAGTACTTC. Amino acids: CAGTLTSGSDEQYF.

The chain links TRBV4-1 to TRBJ2-7; D might be TRBD2 (6 bases). The V gene lost 0 bases and the J gene lost 3 bases, with 12 bases spanning the gap. Germline V gene data show CDR1 as MGHRA and CDR2 as YSYEKL. The CDR3 runs to 15 residues. CDR3 DNA: TGCGCCAGCAGCCAAGAAGCGTCTAGCGTCTACGAGCAGTACTTC. As protein: CASSQEASSVYEQYF.

This clone was picked up one time. The sample contains more than one DNA sequence encoding this CDR3. The rearrangement uses TRBV5-1 and TRBJ2-7; 7 bases are a match to TRBD1. CDR1 is SGHRS and CDR2 is YFSETQ in the germline V gene. The V segment lost 0 bases and the J segment 4 bases; nucleotides outside the gene matches: 7. The CDR3 consists of 15 residues. CDR3 in amino acids: CASSLAAGGSYEQYF. The DNA for the CDR3 is TGCGCCAGCAGCTTGGCGGCAGGGGGATCGTACGAGCAGTACTTC.